These T cell receptor beta chains were read from a single sample in a study of blood T cell repertoires in COVID-19. The repertoire was sequenced with immunoSEQ multiplex PCR; TCRdb's copy has only in-frame clones and lacks some. The table lists hundreds of thousands of clones, around four fifths of them singletons. Sequences were obtained from peripheral blood. The receptor set was obtained from a woman in her forties or fifties with active or convalescent COVID-19. The CDR3 runs from the conserved cysteine through the conserved F or W. The D gene is left open where the match is weak. Size values are once, few and many counts, or a class for expanded clones, and some rows have none.

d_call	clone_size	j_call	v_call	cdr3_aa	cdr3_nt
TRBD2	once	TRBJ2-1	TRBV5-4	CATPGLARDEQFF	TGTGCCACTCCGGGACTAGCGCGCGATGAGCAGTTCTTC
NA	NA	TRBJ1-5	TRBV7-9	CASSYGGASNQPQHF	TGTGCCAGCAGTTATGGGGGGGCCAGCAATCAGCCCCAGCATTTT
NA	NA	TRBJ1-6	TRBV4-2	CASSLHHRELNSPLHF	TGTGCCAGCAGCCTACATCACAGGGAACTCAATTCACCCCTCCACTTT
NA	few	TRBJ1-1	TRBV5-1	CASSPGMEVSVAFF	TGCGCCAGCAGCCCGGGAATGGAGGTTTCGGTAGCTTTCTTT
NA	NA	TRBJ1-6	TRBV5-1	CASSLEQDRSSPLHF	TGCGCCAGCAGCTTGGAACAGGATAGAAGTTCACCCCTCCACTTT
TRBD1	NA	TRBJ2-2	TRBV5-4	CASSPNPGQGRSGELFF	TGTGCCAGCAGCCCGAACCCGGGACAGGGGCGAAGCGGGGAGCTGTTTTTT
NA	NA	TRBJ1-1	TRBV19	CASSIYGVEGTEAFF	TGTGCCAGTAGTATCTATGGAGTTGAAGGCACTGAAGCTTTCTTT
TRBD1	NA	TRBJ1-2	TRBV3-1/TRBV3-2	CASSRQGVGGYTF	TGTGCCAGCAGCCGACAGGGTGTTGGTGGCTACACCTTC
NA	NA	TRBJ2-1	TRBV7-9	CASSPRRGTTYNEQFF	TGTGCCAGCAGCCCGAGGAGGGGTACCACCTACAATGAGCAGTTCTTC
NA	NA	TRBJ1-6	TRBV19	CASSISVNSPLHF	TGTGCCAGTAGTATTAGTGTTAATTCACCCCTCCACTTT
NA	NA	TRBJ2-2	TRBV28	CASSFLLTGELFF	TGTGCCAGCAGTTTCTTGTTAACCGGGGAGCTGTTTTTT
NA	NA	TRBJ1-5	TRBV6-5	CATKGQGWNQPQHF	TGTGCCACCAAGGGCCAGGGATGGAATCAGCCCCAGCATTTT
NA	NA	TRBJ2-7	TRBV6-5	CASSRTSRYEQYF	TGTGCCAGCAGTCGCACTTCTAGGTACGAGCAGTACTTC
TRBD2	once	TRBJ2-5	TRBV24-1	CATSDPTSGRAGETQYF	TGTGCCACCAGTGATCCGACTAGCGGGAGGGCGGGAGAGACCCAGTACTTC
NA	NA	TRBJ1-2	TRBV7-7	CAVGSQGVGYTF	TGTGCTGTCGGATCCCAGGGTGTCGGCTACACCTTC
TRBD2	many	TRBJ2-1	TRBV3-1/TRBV3-2	CASSRTSGSYNEQFF	TGTGCCAGCAGCCGGACTAGCGGGAGTTACAATGAGCAGTTCTTC
NA	NA	TRBJ2-3	TRBV28	CASSPTDGLFSTDTQYF	TGTGCCAGCAGTCCTACAGACGGACTTTTTAGCACAGATACGCAGTATTTT
TRBD1	NA	TRBJ2-7	TRBV27	CASRPGTGSYEQYF	TGTGCCAGCAGACCCGGGACAGGCTCCTACGAGCAGTACTTC
NA	once	TRBJ2-1	TRBV6-5	CASRGWTGYNEQFF	TGTGCCAGCAGGGGATGGACTGGCTACAATGAGCAGTTCTTC
NA	NA	TRBJ2-2	TRBV10-3	CAISGGGGNGELFF	TGTGCCATCAGTGGCGGAGGAGGTAACGGGGAGCTGTTTTTT
TRBD2	once	TRBJ2-1	TRBV19	CASSEGLAGAPIYNEQFF	TGTGCCAGTAGTGAGGGACTAGCGGGAGCCCCAATATACAATGAGCAGTTCTTC
TRBD1	NA	TRBJ2-1	TRBV19	CASSIGGRGYNEQFF	TGTGCCAGTAGTATAGGGGGCAGGGGGTACAATGAGCAGTTCTTC
TRBD1	NA	TRBJ2-5	TRBV6-5	CASRGAGGSRIQYF	TGTGCCAGCAGGGGAGCAGGGGGATCCCGTATCCAGTACTTC
TRBD2	NA	TRBJ2-7	TRBV11-2	CASSLVAGGPHEQYF	TGTGCCAGCAGCTTAGTTGCGGGAGGGCCCCACGAGCAGTACTTC
NA	NA	TRBJ1-2	TRBV11-2	CASSLASSGLGGYGYTF	TGTGCCAGCAGCTTAGCTAGTAGCGGCCTAGGAGGCTATGGCTACACCTTC
NA	once	TRBJ1-3	TRBV7-9	CASSLVSGSLSGNTIYF	TGTGCCAGCAGCTTAGTATCCGGGTCCCTCTCTGGAAACACCATATATTTT
TRBD1	NA	TRBJ1-2	TRBV28	CASSLTGHYGYTF	TGTGCCAGCAGCCTGACAGGGCACTATGGCTACACCTTC
TRBD2	NA	TRBJ2-7	TRBV28	CASTPGGASYEQYF	TGTGCCAGCACGCCGGGGGGGGCCTCCTACGAGCAGTACTTC
TRBD1	NA	TRBJ1-2	TRBV5-1	CASSPGTDGYTF	TGCGCCAGCAGCCCGGGGACAGACGGCTACACCTTC
TRBD1	NA	TRBJ1-5	TRBV28	CASSYRGGSPQHF	TGTGCCAGCAGTTACAGGGGTGGGTCGCCCCAGCATTTT
TRBD1	NA	TRBJ2-1	TRBV19	CASSPRTGSSYNEQFF	TGTGCCAGTAGTCCCCGGACAGGGAGCTCCTACAATGAGCAGTTCTTC
TRBD1	NA	TRBJ1-3	TRBV5-5	CASSYTTGAGNTIYF	TGTGCCAGCAGCTACACGACAGGGGCCGGAAACACCATATATTTT
TRBD1	NA	TRBJ1-4	TRBV6-5	CASRDRMGEKLFF	TGTGCCAGCAGGGACAGGATGGGGGAAAAACTGTTTTTT
NA	NA	TRBJ2-6	TRBV7-8	CASSFKLRSSGANVLTF	TGTGCCAGCAGCTTTAAACTTAGAAGCTCTGGGGCCAACGTCCTGACTTTC
NA	NA	TRBJ2-3	TRBV3-1/TRBV3-2	CASSQDLANTQYF	TGTGCCAGCAGCCAAGATTTGGCCAACACGCAGTATTTT
TRBD1	NA	TRBJ1-6	TRBV12-5	CASAYGTGESPRSF	TGTGCTAGCGCCTACGGGACAGGGGAATCCCCGAGATCTTTT
NA	NA	TRBJ1-1	TRBV12-3/TRBV12-4	CASSLRGNTEAFF	TGTGCCAGCAGTTTACGGGGGAACACTGAAGCTTTCTTT
NA	NA	TRBJ1-3	TRBV5-4	CASSNSRVSGNTIYF	TGTGCCAGCAGCAATTCCAGGGTTTCTGGAAACACCATATATTTT
TRBD1	NA	TRBJ1-1	TRBV2	CASSEQGAMNTEAFF	TGTGCCAGCAGTGAACAGGGGGCAATGAACACTGAAGCTTTCTTT
TRBD1	few	TRBJ1-2	TRBV2	CASSEAGTDGYTF	TGTGCCAGCAGTGAAGCGGGGACAGATGGCTACACCTTC
NA	NA	TRBJ2-7	TRBV28	CASSLEVGLYEQYF	TGTGCCAGCAGTTTAGAGGTGGGTTTGTACGAGCAGTACTTC
NA	NA	TRBJ1-2	TRBV10-3	CAISDRDGYTF	TGTGCCATCAGTGACAGGGATGGCTACACCTTC
NA	NA	TRBJ2-3	TRBV24-1	CATSAPGTPQYF	TGTGCCACCAGTGCCCCCGGGACTCCCCAGTATTTT
NA	NA	TRBJ1-5	TRBV6-1	CASSEAAGNQPQHF	TGTGCCAGCAGTGAAGCGGCAGGGAATCAGCCCCAGCATTTT
TRBD2	NA	TRBJ2-3	TRBV2	CASTERAGRGSDTQYF	TGTGCCAGCACCGAACGAGCAGGGAGGGGTTCAGATACGCAGTATTTT
TRBD1	NA	TRBJ2-7	TRBV6-5	CASSKQGGSYEQYF	TGTGCCAGCAGTAAACAGGGGGGATCCTACGAGCAGTACTTC
NA	NA	TRBJ1-6	TRBV12-3/TRBV12-4	CASSSRSPLHF	TGTGCCAGCAGTTCCCGGTCACCCCTCCACTTT
TRBD1	few	TRBJ1-2	TRBV25-1	CASSDHLGTGFYGYTF	TGTGCCAGCAGTGATCACCTTGGGACAGGGTTCTATGGCTACACCTTC
TRBD1	NA	TRBJ1-1	TRBV27	CASSLWDRGLAFF	TGTGCCAGCAGTTTATGGGACAGGGGTCTCGCTTTCTTT
TRBD1	once	TRBJ1-2	TRBV2	CASRGIAGTGAISGYTF	TGTGCCAGCAGAGGAATTGCCGGGACAGGGGCAATTTCTGGCTACACCTTC
NA	NA	TRBJ2-1	TRBV28	CASNVGNEQFF	TGTGCCAGCAATGTCGGCAATGAGCAGTTCTTC
NA	NA	TRBJ1-3	TRBV5-1	CASTVGVSGNTIYF	TGCGCCAGCACCGTCGGGGTCTCTGGAAACACCATATATTTT
TRBD1	NA	TRBJ1-2	TRBV4-2	CASSQGTGVAYTF	TGTGCCAGCAGCCAAGGGACAGGGGTTGCCTACACCTTC
TRBD1	many	TRBJ2-1	TRBV4-1	CASSQGQGKYNEQFF	TGCGCCAGCAGCCAAGGACAGGGGAAGTACAATGAGCAGTTCTTC
NA	NA	TRBJ1-2	TRBV5-1	CASSLGGGANYGYTF	TGCGCCAGCAGCTTGGGGGGGGGCGCAAACTATGGCTACACCTTC
TRBD1	NA	TRBJ1-2	TRBV28	CASSLGDRDGYTF	TGTGCCAGCAGTTTAGGGGACAGGGATGGCTACACCTTC
NA	NA	TRBJ2-1	TRBV11-3	CASSLDLNNEQFF	TGTGCCAGCAGCTTAGACCTTAACAATGAGCAGTTCTTC
TRBD1	NA	TRBJ1-2	TRBV6-5	CASSARGQGYGYTF	TGTGCCAGCTCAGCAAGGGGACAGGGCTATGGCTACACCTTC
TRBD2	NA	TRBJ2-1	TRBV19	CASSASGRDNEQFF	TGTGCCAGTAGCGCTAGCGGGAGGGACAATGAGCAGTTCTTC